There are a few counts of the clone carrying this TCR beta chain. As yet, its antigen is unknown. Healthy Caucasians provided all donations. This entry is derived from a study of identical twins. The study's findings and limits: Fewer insertions marked abundant cord blood beta clonotypes; young adult naive trended weakly, memory not at all.

cDNA molecules carried unique molecular identifiers, and template switching added a universal primer site. TCRdb fed the 5' RACE reads into MiXCR, producing one record per CDR3 protein. The table lists nearly 900,000 distinct CDR3 sequences, around an eighth of them singletons, with 1.5% to 2% in the top ten. Unmatched junction bases numbered 3, after V lost 3 bases and J lost 4 bases. Per the germline V gene, CDR1 is KGHSH and CDR2 is LQKENI. The CDR3 runs to 15 residues. These data also featured in a second study, about yellow fever vaccine responses in identical twins.

Sequenced input: PBMCs. The rearrangement uses TRBV18 and TRBJ2-3; TRBD2 matches at 11 bases. This TCR derives from a woman aged 18-29 years in good health. The CDR3 DNA follows: TGTGCCAGCTCACCGACTAGCGGGGAGGCAGATACGCAGTATTTT. Its translation is CASSPTSGEADTQYF.